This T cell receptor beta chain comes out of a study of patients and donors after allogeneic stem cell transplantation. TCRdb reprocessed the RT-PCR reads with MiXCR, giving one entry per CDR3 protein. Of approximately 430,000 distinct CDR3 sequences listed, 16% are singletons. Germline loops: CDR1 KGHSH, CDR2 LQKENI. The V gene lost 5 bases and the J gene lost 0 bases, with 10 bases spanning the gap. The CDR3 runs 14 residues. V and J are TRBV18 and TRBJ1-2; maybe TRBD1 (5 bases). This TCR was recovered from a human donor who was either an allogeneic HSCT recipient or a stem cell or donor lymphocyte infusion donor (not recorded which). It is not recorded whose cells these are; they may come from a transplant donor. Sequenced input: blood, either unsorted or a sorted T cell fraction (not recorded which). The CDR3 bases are TGTGCCAGCTCAAGTGCAGGGTCTAACTATGGCTACACCTTC. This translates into CASSSAGSNYGYTF.